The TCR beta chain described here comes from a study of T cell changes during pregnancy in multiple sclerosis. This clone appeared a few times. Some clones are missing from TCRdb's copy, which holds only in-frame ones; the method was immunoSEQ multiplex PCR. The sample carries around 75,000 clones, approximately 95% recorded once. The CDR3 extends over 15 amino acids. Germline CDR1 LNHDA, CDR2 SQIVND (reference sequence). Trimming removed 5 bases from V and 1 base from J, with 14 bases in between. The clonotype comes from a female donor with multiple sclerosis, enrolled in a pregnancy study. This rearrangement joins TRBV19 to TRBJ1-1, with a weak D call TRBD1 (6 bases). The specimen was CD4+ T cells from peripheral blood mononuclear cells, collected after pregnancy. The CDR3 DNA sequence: TGTGCCAGTAGTGCCCAGGGGTCAACGAACACTGAAGCTTTCTTT. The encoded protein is CASSAQGSTNTEAFF.